The T cell receptor beta chain described here comes from a study of metastatic and nonmetastatic thyroid tumors. Of note for this clone: A much bigger clone sits one base away, suggesting this may be a read error. The sample holds other DNA sequences that translate to the same CDR3.

Until they underwent thyroid surgery, no patient had received any treatment. MiXCR reprocessed the PCR reads for TCRdb. The repertoire includes approximately 19,000 clones, around 15% of them detected once, and more than 30% sits in the top ten. CDR1 and CDR2 (germline): ENHRY, SYGVKD. The CDR3 totals 14 residues. The V and J ends lost 5 bases and 6 bases respectively, with 14 bases between them. The chain uses TRBV10-3 and TRBJ2-1; D gene unclear. Sequenced sample: blood. The receptor was derived from a female donor with papillary thyroid cancer or a benign thyroid nodule (not recorded which). Some clones in this sample may be carry-over from other donors' samples. CDR3: CAISSGLPVNEQFF. The CDR3 nucleotides read TGTGCCATCAGTTCGGGTTTACCTGTCAATGAGCAGTTCTTC.